This TCR beta chain was sequenced in a study of CD8+CD57+ T cells in acquired aplastic anemia. Overall study: The study obtained an average of about 3.4 ug of DNA from sorted CD4+ and CD8+ cells. Study-wide results and limits: Twenty-nine CD8+ CDR3 sequences were shared between patients and controls.

Patients chosen for sequencing had shown CD8+CD57+ cell expansion by flow cytometry. Each patient had severe acquired aplastic anemia. The study sampled blood from patients who had received no therapy. Genomic DNA provided the template from which TCR beta VDJ and CDR3 profiles were obtained. From the reads, TCRdb called clonotypes with MiXCR, one entry per CDR3 protein. The data hold fewer than 250,000 distinct CDR3 sequences, with approximately 45% observed a single time. Note on this clonotype: Its specificity is unknown.

This receptor was taken from a human donor with aplastic anemia. Sequencing was done on a sample of sorted CD4+, CD8+, or CD8+CD57+ T cells (not recorded which) from PBMCs.

This chain's CDR3 is CSVGGQLNTEAFF. As DNA, the CDR3 is TGCAGCGTTGGTGGACAGTTGAACACTGAAGCTTTCTTT. The genes are TRBV29-1 and TRBJ1-1, with a tentative D call TRBD1 (6 bases). CDR3 length equals 13 residues. The V end lost 4 bases, the J end lost 0 bases, and 9 bases lay between the germline ends. Germline lookup yields CDR1 SQVTM and CDR2 ANQGSEA.